This T cell receptor beta chain was found in a study of cytomegalovirus exposure and HLA in healthy donors. At the level of the study: In a later analysis, the roughly 120 validation repertoires were reported to have used the same platform as the approximately 620 first-cohort repertoires.

Clones were sequenced by immunoSEQ multiplex PCR, and TCRdb holds only the in-frame ones, with some missing. The sample lists 55,000 to 70,000 clones; 80% to 95% were seen once. Study observations and caveats: A list of about 180 TCR beta chains associated with cytomegalovirus was given. Specific recognition of CMV antigens was confirmed in vitro for a few chains (all CMV-associated).

The donors were part of the validation cohort of more than 90 subjects. That cohort was separate from the first cohort, which comprised some 670 subjects. A note on this clone: Its specificity is unknown.

Material for sequencing was PBMCs. The source of this sequence is a man aged 18 to 30 in good health and CMV-seropositive.

CDR3 amino acids: CASSWWTSDTQYF. DNA of the CDR3: TGTGCCAGCAGCTGGTGGACTAGTGATACGCAGTATTTT. The chain recombines TRBV7-9 with TRBJ2-3, with 7 bases that match TRBD2. Germline CDR1 SEHNR, CDR2 FQNEAQ (reference sequence). The CDR3 loop spans 13 amino acids. The V gene end was trimmed by 4 bases and the J gene end by 6 bases; junction bases not matched to a gene: 4.